This T cell receptor beta chain was retrieved from a study of untreated major depressive disorder. General study points: CD4+ T cells from depressed patients used TRBV05-01 (Vbeta 5.1) more often than controls. Only three preselected Vbeta families were compared in sequencing.

Each depressed patient was pairwise matched to a non-depressed control for sex, age, current smoking status and body mass index. For at least 8 weeks, patients took no psychiatric medication. Libraries were prepared by immunoSEQ multiplex PCR; TCRdb keeps only in-frame clonotypes and omits some of them. The table shows about 27,000 clones, with roughly nine tenths occurring only once. A word on this clone: Antigen unknown.

Germline V lookup: CDR1 SGHNT, CDR2 YYREEE (reference sequence). This CDR3 contains 14 residues. V lost 0 bases to trimming and J lost 5 bases, with 11 bases between them. The clonotype originates from a woman aged 30 to 39 with major depressive disorder. The sequenced sample consisted of CD4+ T cells from PBMCs. V is TRBV5-4 and J is TRBJ2-5; D perhaps matches TRBD1 (5 bases). DNA of the CDR3: TGTGCCAGCAGCTTGGAGGCGACAGCGGAGACCCAGTACTTC. Its translation: CASSLEATAETQYF.